A single sample is the source of the 7 T cell receptor beta chains below, sequenced in a study of Graves' ophthalmopathy and Graves' hyperthyroidism. The TCR beta CDR3 regions underwent amplification from RNA transcripts. Investigators did first-round RT-PCR with HTBI primers, then second-round multiplex PCR. Each CDR3 protein is one row after TCRdb ran MiXCR on the multiplex PCR reads. The table has hundreds of thousands of distinct CDR3 sequences, about 20% seen once. The sequenced material came from peripheral blood. The source of these receptors is a woman aged 18-29 years with stable Graves' hyperthyroidism. Some clones in this sample may be carry-over from other donors' samples.

The table lists this clonotype with many counts. A much larger clone is a single base away; this may be a read error. The V gene is TRBV12-3 or TRBV12-4, the J gene TRBJ1-5; 8 bases are shared with TRBD1. This CDR3 comprises 13 residues. Trimming removed 6 bases from V and 5 bases from J; junction bases left unmatched: 3. CDR3 loop: CASSRQGYQPQHF. The CDR3, as DNA: TGTGCCAGCAGCCGACAGGGGTATCAGCCCCAGCATTTT.

As to this clonotype: A read error is likely here: a far larger clone is one base away. The chain joins TRBV25-1 to TRBJ2-7, with unresolved D. The V gene's germline CDR1 is MGHDK and CDR2 SYGVNS. V shed 3 bases and J shed 2 bases, with 5 bases lying between them. CDR3 length: 12 amino acids. The CDR3 is CASSDTTYEQYF. Written as DNA, the CDR3 is TGTGCCAGCAGTGACACCACCTACGAGCAGTACTTC.

This clonotype appeared many times. The rearrangement uses TRBV6-5 and TRBJ2-7, with D possibly being TRBD1 (5 bases). The germline CDR1 and CDR2 sequences are MNHEY and SVGAGI. The CDR3 sequence is 16 residues long. Trimming took 7 bases from V and 2 from J, leaving 21 bases between them. This CDR3 reads CASIKTHRDRAYEQYF. CDR3 DNA sequence: TGTGCCAGCATTAAAACCCACCGAGACAGAGCCTACGAGCAGTACTTC.

In this sample, this clonotype turned up many times. This chain connects TRBV5-1 to TRBJ1-1, with 7 bases fitting TRBD1. V trimming: 5 bases; J trimming: 0 bases; junction bases outside the gene matches: 4. CDR1 SGHRS and CDR2 YFSETQ come from the germline V gene. The CDR3 runs 14 residues. The CDR3 loop is CASSPGGLNTEAFF. For the CDR3, the DNA is TGCGCCAGCAGTCCAGGGGGGTTGAACACTGAAGCTTTCTTT.

A few counts support this clonotype. V gene TRBV4-1 combines with J gene TRBJ1-5, with 7 positions matching TRBD1. V trimming: 1 base; J trimming: 5 bases; junction bases outside the gene matches: 5. Germline CDR1 and CDR2: MGHRA and YSYEKL. The CDR3 consists of 15 residues. The CDR3 nucleotides read TGCGCCAGCAGCCAAGTCGGAGGGGGCCATCAGCCCCAGCATTTT. Encoded protein: CASSQVGGGHQPQHF.

This clonotype was detected a few times. CDR3 DNA sequence: TGCGCCAGCAGCTTGGCAGGACAGGGGGGTAATGAAGCTTTCTTT. It yields the protein CASSLAGQGGNEAFF. V usage is TRBV5-1 and J usage is TRBJ1-1; TRBD1 matches 10 bases. CDR1 is SGHRS, CDR2 YFSETQ, per germline. Trimming cost V 0 bases and J 7 bases; bases outside gene matches: 6. The CDR3 totals 15 residues.

The chain couples TRBV3-1 to TRBJ1-1; D perhaps matches TRBD1 (6 bases). This CDR3 comprises 15 residues. Deletions cut 0 bases from V and 4 bases from J, with 12 bases between. CDR1 and CDR2 from the germline V gene are LGHDT and YNNKEL (reference sequence). The CDR3 DNA follows: TGTGCCAGCAGCCAAGATTACGGGGGCACCACTGAAGCTTTCTTT. Translated: CASSQDYGGTTEAFF.